This entry describes one TCR beta chain. The antigen is unknown. Donors comprised only Caucasian adults living in Nashville, Tennessee. This entry is derived from a study of shared clonotypes between healthy human individuals. Clones were sequenced by immunoSEQ multiplex PCR, and TCRdb holds only the in-frame ones, with some missing. There are approximately 340,000 clones in the sample; more than 60% occur only once, and more than 9% lies in the top ten. CDR1 is ENHRY, CDR2 SYGVKD, per germline. The CDR3 covers 13 residues. V lost 6 bases and J lost 8, with 16 bases in between. Points from the study as a whole: Investigators collected only blood, and repertoires in tissues likely differ. Memory subsets generally showed smaller estimated richness than naive subsets did.

The origin of this receptor is a man younger than 45 in good health. What was sequenced was memory CD4+ T cells sorted from blood. The subset is: CD45RA-negative fraction. The chain is built from TRBV10-3 and TRBJ1-2, with D unresolved. The CDR3 bases are TGTGCCATCAGCCCCACTGGGGTGGAAGGCTACACCTTC. Translating it yields CAISPTGVEGYTF.